A single sample gave rise to the 16 T cell receptor beta chains below, sequenced in a study of shared clonotypes between healthy human individuals (dated by TCRdb to 2019 to 2021). Libraries were constructed by the immunoSEQ multiplex PCR assay. What TCRdb holds here is the immuneACCESS table cut down to in-frame rearrangements. Part of the clones is not present; checked against another copy, under half of the missing clones reflect an unresolved V gene, and the others are unexplained. This sample has 2.3 million or so clones in its table, and about 92% of those were observed once. The ten largest clones add up to under 0.45% of the sample. The sample comprised naive CD4+ T cells from PBMCs. Interpreted using the paper, the cell subset or site label stands for: CD45RA+ positively selected. These receptor sequences come from a man between 18 and 29 years old in good health. Some clones in this sample may be carry-over from other donors' samples.

This chain joins TRBV28 and TRBJ2-7, with 7 bases fitting TRBD1. This CDR3 region has 14 residues. After removal of 3 bases from V and 3 bases from J, the junction contained 5 bases not matched to a gene. Germline lookup yields CDR1 MDHEN and CDR2 SYDVKM. The CDR3 sequence is CASSFYRGSYEQYF. The CDR3 bases are TGTGCCAGCAGTTTTTACAGGGGAAGCTACGAGCAGTACTTC.

The CDR3 loop reads CASSQVGGGTEAFF. The CDR3 nucleotides are TGTGCCAGCAGCCAAGTAGGGGGTGGCACTGAAGCTTTCTTT. The chain combines TRBV14 with TRBJ1-1; maybe TRBD1 (6 bases). This CDR3 spans 14 amino acids. Germline CDR1 and CDR2: SGHDN and FVKESK. V was trimmed by 1 base and J by 4 bases, leaving 10 bases between them.

The chain uses TRBV7-2 and TRBJ1-1, with D unclear. The length of the CDR3 is 16 residues. The germline V and J ends were trimmed by 1 base and 0 bases, with 12 bases remaining between them. Germline lookup yields CDR1 SGHTA and CDR2 FQGNSA. CDR3 amino acids: CASSLVATDLNTEAFF. CDR3 nucleotides: TGTGCCAGCAGCTTAGTGGCAACGGACCTGAACACTGAAGCTTTCTTT.

This chain joins TRBV5-1 and TRBJ2-2; D possibly corresponds to TRBD2 (5 bases). Trimming pared 3 bases from V and 0 bases from J, leaving 9 bases between. This CDR3 has 15 amino acids. CDR1 and CDR2 from the germline V gene are SGHRS and YFSETQ. The CDR3 DNA is TGCGCCAGCAGCTATCGGACTGCGAACACCGGGGAGCTGTTTTTT. It is translated as CASSYRTANTGELFF.

The chain carries TRBV15 and TRBJ1-2, with 11 bases aligning to TRBD1. Germline V gene data show CDR1 as LNHNV and CDR2 as YYDKDF (reference sequence). The CDR3 contains 15 residues. Losses at the gene ends were 5 bases for V and 6 bases for J; bases not matched to a gene: 8. The DNA for the CDR3 is TGTGCCACCAGCGACCTGGACAGGGGGCATCATGGCTACACCTTC. Protein: CATSDLDRGHHGYTF.

A single count supports this clone. The identical CDR3 is also encoded by other nucleotide sequences in the sample. The chain carries TRBV7-2 and TRBJ2-7; weak D call: TRBD2 (5 bases). From germline, CDR1 is SGHTA and CDR2 FQGNSA. The V end lost 2 bases, the J end lost 0 bases, and 5 bases lay between the germline ends. The CDR3 contains 13 residues. The DNA of the CDR3 is TGTGCCAGCAGCTTACGGGGCTCCTACGAGCAGTACTTC. Translated: CASSLRGSYEQYF.

This sequence joins TRBV28 and TRBJ1-5; D call uncertain. Germline V gene sequence: CDR1 MDHEN, CDR2 SYDVKM. V lost 5 bases, J lost 3 bases, and 17 bases lay in between. This CDR3 region has 16 residues. The CDR3 protein is CASSPFGVSFNQPQHF. The CDR3 DNA sequence: TGTGCCAGCAGTCCATTCGGAGTTTCATTCAATCAGCCCCAGCATTTT.

The V call is TRBV4-2, the J call TRBJ2-6; no clear D. V lost 1 base, J lost 4 bases, and 11 bases lay in between. The CDR3 contains 16 residues. Germline values: CDR1 LGHNA, CDR2 YNFKEQ. The CDR3 bases are TGTGCCAGCAGCCAAGTGGGGTTCGGAGGGGCCAACGTCCTGACTTTC. Amino acids: CASSQVGFGGANVLTF.

Comments on this clone: Other nucleotide sequences in the sample specify the same CDR3. V usage is TRBV7-9 and J usage is TRBJ2-7; weak D call: TRBD1 (6 bases). The CDR3 spans 11 residues. Germline lookup yields CDR1 SEHNR and CDR2 FQNEAQ (reference sequence). Trimming took off 6 bases at V and 6 bases at J, with 9 bases between the two ends. The CDR3 loop reads CASSSGVEQYF. The CDR3 DNA is TGTGCCAGCAGTTCAGGGGTCGAGCAGTACTTC.

The CDR3: CASSSQGAGTYEQYF. The CDR3 coding sequence is TGTGCCAGCAGCTCCCAAGGTGCGGGGACCTACGAGCAGTACTTC. This chain links TRBV7-2 with TRBJ2-7; possible D gene TRBD2, 6 bases. The CDR3 extends over 15 amino acids. Between the trimmed V and J ends, which lost 4 bases and 2 bases, there was a span of 15 bases. CDR1 and CDR2 from the germline V gene are SGHTA and FQGNSA.

Concerning this clone itself: This CDR3 is also generated by other DNA sequences in the sample. V is TRBV28 and J is TRBJ2-7; 7 bases match TRBD2. Germline V lookup: CDR1 MDHEN, CDR2 SYDVKM. The ends lost 6 bases at V and 3 bases at J; junction bases unmatched: 5. The CDR3 has 13 residues. The CDR3 reads CASRSGGSYEQYF. CDR3 nucleotides: TGTGCCAGCAGATCGGGGGGAAGCTACGAGCAGTACTTC.

The chain carries TRBV2 and TRBJ1-1; maybe TRBD1 (5 bases). Between the trimmed V and J ends, which lost 4 bases and 2 bases, there was a span of 14 bases. The CDR3 sequence is 15 residues long. CDR1 is SNHLY and CDR2 is FYNNEI in the germline V gene. CDR3 loop: CASSVGGSYNTEAFF. CDR3 sequence (DNA): TGTGCCAGCAGTGTTGGGGGAAGCTATAACACTGAAGCTTTCTTT.

The chain is built from TRBV27 and TRBJ1-4; 7 bases align to TRBD1. This CDR3 spans 17 amino acids. The junction had 11 bases not matched to a gene; V was cut back by 5 bases and J by 2 bases. CDR1 and CDR2 (germline): MNHEY, SMNVEV (reference sequence). The CDR3 nucleotides are TGTGCCAGCAGTCCCCTACAGGGGAAACGTACTAATGAAAAACTGTTTTTT. Its translation: CASSPLQGKRTNEKLFF.

The chain joins TRBV27 to TRBJ2-7, with unresolved D. V was clipped by 9 bases and J by 3 bases, with 15 bases between them. Germline V gene sequence: CDR1 MNHEY, CDR2 SMNVEV (reference sequence). This CDR3 has 13 amino acids. Written as DNA, the CDR3 is TGTGCCAGTGGACGCCCCACTATCTACGAGCAGTACTTC. Protein sequence: CASGRPTIYEQYF.

This chain uses TRBV28 with TRBJ1-2; 7 bases match TRBD1. There are 14 residues in the CDR3. The germline CDR1 and CDR2 sequences are MDHEN and SYDVKM. Losses at the gene ends were 5 bases for V and 5 bases for J; bases not matched to a gene: 8. In DNA, the CDR3 is TGTGCCAGCAGTCCGAGGACAGGATTATATGGCTACACCTTC. Amino acids: CASSPRTGLYGYTF.

The V gene is TRBV6-6, the J gene TRBJ2-5; tentatively, D is TRBD2 (6 bases). The CDR3 length is 14 residues. Germline loops: CDR1 MNHNY, CDR2 SVGAGI (reference sequence). With 6 bases removed from V and 5 bases from J, the gap between germline ends came to 16 bases. The CDR3 loop is CASRRPGEGETQYF. The CDR3 DNA reads as TGTGCCAGCAGGAGGCCGGGAGAAGGGGAGACCCAGTACTTC.